A single sample gave rise to the 11 T cell receptor beta chains below, sequenced in a study of T cell responses to AZD1222 COVID-19 vaccine. The data were produced by immunoSEQ multiplex PCR, yet TCRdb's version contains in-frame clones alone and is incomplete. The table has 100,000 to 150,000 clones, 80% to 95% seen once; the top ten hold 0.85% to 1.2%. The sample was peripheral blood, taken 28 days after the second AZD1222 dose. These receptors all come from an adult who received the AZD1222 COVID-19 vaccine.

The chain joins TRBV7-2 to TRBJ1-1; no reliable D call. The CDR3 runs to 14 residues. Germline loops: CDR1 SGHTA, CDR2 FQGNSA. Deletions cut 3 bases from V and 2 bases from J, with 10 bases between. CDR3 protein: CASSFGQFNTEAFF. The CDR3 DNA reads TGTGCCAGCAGCTTCGGCCAGTTTAACACTGAAGCTTTCTTT.

V is TRBV19 and J is TRBJ2-6; D is unclear. The germline gives CDR1 LNHDA, CDR2 SQIVND (reference sequence). The CDR3 totals 15 residues. V dropped 3 bases and J dropped 3 bases, with 9 bases sitting between them. CDR3 amino acids: CASSIWSGGANVLTF. For the CDR3, the DNA is TGTGCCAGTAGTATCTGGTCGGGTGGGGCCAACGTCCTGACTTTC. Combining the CDR3 with reference TRBV19 and TRBJ2-6 gives the whole variable domain DGGITQSPKYLFRKEGQNVTLSCEQNLNHDAMYWYRQDPGQGLRLIYYSQIVNDFQKGDIAEGYSVSREKKESFPLTVTSAQKNPTAFYLCASSIWSGGANVLTFGAGSRLTVL.

This chain connects TRBV3-1 (or the pseudogene TRBV3-2) to TRBJ1-2, with 8 bases lining up with TRBD1. Per the germline V gene, CDR1 is LGHDT and CDR2 is YNNKEL (reference sequence). With 4 bases clipped from V and 4 bases from J, the junction kept 2 bases outside the gene matches. The CDR3 sequence is 13 residues long. CDR3 sequence reads: CASSLGQGYGYTF. The CDR3, as DNA: TGTGCCAGCAGCCTCGGACAGGGCTATGGCTACACCTTC.

The genes are TRBV12-5 and TRBJ1-1; D unclear. The germline V and J ends were trimmed by 3 bases and 0 bases, with 8 bases remaining between them. Germline values: CDR1 LGHNT, CDR2 FRNRAP. The CDR3 contains 14 residues. For the CDR3, the DNA is TGTGCTAGTGGTTTAGGAGGGATGAACACTGAAGCTTTCTTT. The encoded protein is CASGLGGMNTEAFF.

The V and J genes are TRBV4-3 and TRBJ1-5; possible D gene TRBD1, 6 bases. V was clipped by 1 base and J by 3 bases, with 10 bases between them. The CDR3 consists of 15 residues. The V gene's germline CDR1 is LGHNA and CDR2 YSLEER. The CDR3 coding sequence is TGCGCCAGCAGCCAAGCGGCAGGGGCCAATCAGCCCCAGCATTTT. Translated: CASSQAAGANQPQHF.

The rearrangement uses TRBV18 and TRBJ1-4; 8 nucleotides match TRBD1. V was pared by 2 bases and J by 6 bases, with 2 bases of the junction left unmatched. The CDR3 totals 14 residues. Germline CDR1 is KGHSH and CDR2 is LQKENI. The CDR3 sequence: CASSPGRGHEKLFF. The DNA of the CDR3 is TGTGCCAGCTCACCAGGCAGGGGGCATGAAAAACTGTTTTTT.

The chain combines TRBV27 with TRBJ2-1; TRBD2 agrees at 8 bases. After removal of 10 bases from V and 0 bases from J, the junction contained 5 bases not matched to a gene. The CDR3 is 14 amino acids. Germline V gene sequence: CDR1 MNHEY, CDR2 SMNVEV (reference sequence). The chain's CDR3 is CAIRSGSSYNEQFF. DNA of the CDR3: TGTGCCATCCGAAGCGGGAGCTCCTACAATGAGCAGTTCTTC.

V gene TRBV21-1 combines with J gene TRBJ2-2. TRBV21-1 constitutes a pseudogene. The CDR3 contains 18 residues. The CDR3 is CASSNGGRGPSNTGELFF. DNA for the CDR3: TGTGCCAGCAGCAATGGTGGCCGGGGACCATCGAACACCGGGGAGCTGTTTTTT.

The chain recombines TRBV19 with TRBJ1-4, with no clear D. Germline CDR1 LNHDA, CDR2 SQIVND (reference sequence). The CDR3 totals 11 residues. Deletions cut 6 bases from V and 6 bases from J, with 5 bases between. CDR3 residues: CASRQDEKLFF. Here the CDR3 DNA reads TGTGCCAGTAGGCAAGATGAAAAACTGTTTTTT.

The CDR3 DNA reads TGTGCCAGCAGCTCCGGGACAGGGAATGAGCAGTTCTTC. Protein product: CASSSGTGNEQFF. V and J are TRBV5-6 and TRBJ2-1; 9 nucleotides line up with TRBD1. From germline, CDR1 is SGHDT and CDR2 YYEEEE. V was pared by 3 bases and J by 7 bases, with 2 bases of the junction left unmatched. The CDR3 is made up of 13 amino acids.

This clone was found once. The J gene is TRBJ2-1, the V gene TRBV6-6; D gene ambiguous. The germline V and J ends were trimmed by 6 bases and 10 bases, with 10 bases remaining between them. The germline V gene has CDR1 MNHNY and CDR2 SVGAGI (reference sequence). The CDR3 is made up of 11 amino acids. DNA for the CDR3: TGTGCCAGCAGCCCGATGGTGGAGCAGTTCTTC. It specifies CASSPMVEQFF.